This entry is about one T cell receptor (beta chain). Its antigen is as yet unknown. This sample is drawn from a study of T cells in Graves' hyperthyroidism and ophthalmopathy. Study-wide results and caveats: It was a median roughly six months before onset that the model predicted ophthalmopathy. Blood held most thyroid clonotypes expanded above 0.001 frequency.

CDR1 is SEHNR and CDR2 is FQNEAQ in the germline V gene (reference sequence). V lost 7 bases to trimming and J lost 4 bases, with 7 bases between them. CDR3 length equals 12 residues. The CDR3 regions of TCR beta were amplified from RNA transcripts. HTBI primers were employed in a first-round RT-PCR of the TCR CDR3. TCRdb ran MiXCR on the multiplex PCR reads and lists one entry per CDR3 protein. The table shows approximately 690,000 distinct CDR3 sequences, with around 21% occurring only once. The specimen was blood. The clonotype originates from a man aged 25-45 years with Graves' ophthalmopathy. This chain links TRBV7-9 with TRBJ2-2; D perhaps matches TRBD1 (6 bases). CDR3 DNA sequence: TGTGCCAGCAAGGACAGCACCGGGGAGCTGTTTTTT. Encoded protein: CASKDSTGELFF.